The clone carrying this T cell receptor beta chain was counted ten times or more. Its antigen is currently unknown. The CDR3 has 17 amino acids. Trimming removed 1 base at V and 0 bases at J, with 15 bases between. This sample stems from a study of regulatory T cells in long-lasting Graves disease. Arm-PCR with iRepertoire HTBI primers amplified the CDR3 regions for these TCR beta libraries. In the original workflow: The samples yielded some 62 TRBV and around 15 TRBJ segments. MiXCR, run by TCRdb on the multiplex PCR reads, gives a single entry per CDR3 protein. These V and J calls originate from TCRdb's pipeline instead of the authors' own analysis. The sample lists roughly 500,000 distinct CDR3 sequences; less than 25% were seen once. The study, taken as a whole, reports: With persistent disease, TRBV28, TRBJ1-2 and TRBJ2-5 were the favored segments.

Documented time point: persistent/refractory GD, antithyroid drugs over 5 years with positive TRAb. From PBMCs, RNA was extracted and then used to make the TCR library. The rearrangement uses TRBV12-3 or TRBV12-4 and TRBJ1-2, with D tentatively TRBD1 (5 bases). The starting material was peripheral blood mononuclear cells (PBMCs), obtained when the disease was refractory, from a patient treated with antithyroid drugs. The receptor comes from a female donor with Graves disease. CDR3 amino acids: CASSLELGRGANYGYTF. The CDR3, as DNA: TGTGCCAGCAGTTTAGAATTGGGGCGGGGCGCTAACTATGGCTACACCTTC.